These 2 T cell receptor beta chains came from one sample sequenced in a study of lymphopenia after photon versus proton radiotherapy. Sequenced by immunoSEQ multiplex PCR; TCRdb stores in-frame clones only, minus some. The sample holds tens of thousands of clones, about 86% seen once. Source: peripheral blood, taken from a patient treated with proton-based radiotherapy. These receptors originate from a man between 60 and 70 years old with pancreatic cancer.

The chain has TRBV2 and TRBJ2-7; D may be TRBD2 (8 bases). This CDR3 spans 18 amino acids. V lost 5 bases, J lost 4 bases, and 27 bases lay in between. CDR1 is SNHLY, CDR2 FYNNEI, per germline. This chain's CDR3 is CASSSGGTDGIGLYEQYF. The CDR3 DNA reads TGTGCCAGCAGTTCGGGGGGGACAGACGGAATCGGGTTATACGAGCAGTACTTC.

The rearrangement joins TRBV18 to TRBJ2-2; 10 bases fit TRBD2. Per the germline V gene, CDR1 is KGHSH and CDR2 is LQKENI. CDR3 length: 17 residues. With 3 bases clipped from V and 4 bases from J, the junction kept 8 bases outside the gene matches. The CDR3 spells CASSPTGLAGATGELFF. Written as DNA, the CDR3 is TGTGCCAGCTCACCTACTGGGCTAGCGGGGGCCACCGGGGAGCTGTTTTTT.